Listed below are T cell receptor beta chains from one sample, sequenced in a study of T cells in Graves' hyperthyroidism and ophthalmopathy. TCRdb independently ran MiXCR on the multiplex PCR reads; one entry per CDR3 protein. Found here are 550,000 to 700,000 distinct CDR3 sequences, around 46% of them singletons; the top ten hold around 17%. Sequences were obtained from peripheral blood or thyroid tissue (not recorded which). Every receptor here comes from an adult woman with Graves' disease, either hyperthyroidism or ophthalmopathy (not recorded which). CDR3s include the opening cysteine and the closing phenylalanine or tryptophan. Fields, in order: clone size, J gene, D gene, V gene, CDR3 DNA, CDR3 protein. D genes are given only for firm matches. Clone size is not always given. Where it is, it says once, few, many or a class for expanded clones.

size: .; J: TRBJ2-7; D: TRBD2; V: TRBV9; DNA: TGTGCCAGCAGCTTCATCTCTAGCGGGAGGGTCTACGAGCAGTACTTC; CDR3: CASSFISSGRVYEQYF
size: many; J: TRBJ1-1; D: .; V: TRBV6-5; DNA: TGTGCCAGCAGTTACTCGGGACGAGGGGACACTGAAGCTTTCTTT; CDR3: CASSYSGRGDTEAFF
size: .; J: TRBJ2-7; D: .; V: TRBV7-3; DNA: TGTGCCAGCAGCTTGGGGGGCGCCGGGCAGTACTTC; CDR3: CASSLGGAGQYF
size: .; J: TRBJ2-7; D: .; V: TRBV25-1; DNA: TGTGCCAGCCAGAGGGGCTACGGGCAGCACTTC; CDR3: CASQRGYGQHF
size: .; J: TRBJ2-5; D: TRBD1; V: TRBV29-1; DNA: TGCAGCGCCGACAGGGGGCTCCAAGAGACCCAGTACTTC; CDR3: CSADRGLQETQYF
size: many; J: TRBJ2-7; D: .; V: TRBV13; DNA: TGTGCCAGCAGCGCCCCGGGACCCCTGCGCGAGCAGTACTTC; CDR3: CASSAPGPLREQYF
size: once; J: TRBJ2-2; D: TRBD1; V: TRBV13; DNA: TGTGCCAGCAGTAGTCCCGGGACAGGGTCGGTTTCAGGGGAGCTGTTTTTT; CDR3: CASSSPGTGSVSGELFF
size: few; J: TRBJ1-1; D: .; V: TRBV10-3; DNA: TGTGCCATCAGTGCGCCCGAGGGCAGCAAGGGGACTGAAGCTTTCTTT; CDR3: CAISAPEGSKGTEAFF
size: .; J: TRBJ2-5; D: .; V: TRBV7-9; DNA: TGTGCCAGCAGCTCTTACCTCAGACTAGTTCAGGAGACCCAGTACTTC; CDR3: CASSSYLRLVQETQYF
size: .; J: TRBJ1-1; D: TRBD1; V: TRBV29-1; DNA: TGCAGCTACCGGACAGGGGGCTTCACTGAAGCTTTCTTT; CDR3: CSYRTGGFTEAFF
size: many; J: TRBJ2-7; D: .; V: TRBV15; DNA: TGTGCCACCAGCAGACAGGGAACCTACGAGCAGTACTTC; CDR3: CATSRQGTYEQYF
size: many; J: TRBJ2-7; D: TRBD1; V: TRBV7-2; DNA: TGTGCCAGCAGCTTAAGGGACAGATACGAGCAGTACTTC; CDR3: CASSLRDRYEQYF
size: many; J: TRBJ1-3; D: .; V: TRBV4-1; DNA: TGCGCCAGCAGCCAACCCTGGAAAGCATCTGGAAACACCATATATTTT; CDR3: CASSQPWKASGNTIYF
size: .; J: TRBJ2-7; D: .; V: TRBV24-1; DNA: TGTGCCACCAGTGACCGACTGGACGGGTCCTACGAGCAGTACTTC; CDR3: CATSDRLDGSYEQYF
size: .; J: TRBJ2-1; D: TRBD2; V: TRBV24-1; DNA: TGTGCCACCAGTGATTGGCGCGGGAGATCCAATGAGCAGTTCTTC; CDR3: CATSDWRGRSNEQFF
size: .; J: TRBJ1-1; D: TRBD1; V: TRBV29-1; DNA: TGCAGCGTTCAACAGGGGACCAACACTGAAGCTTTCTTT; CDR3: CSVQQGTNTEAFF
size: .; J: TRBJ1-1; D: TRBD1; V: TRBV29-1; DNA: TGCAGCGTAGCCGGGACAGGGGTGAACACTGAAGCTTTCTTT; CDR3: CSVAGTGVNTEAFF
size: many; J: TRBJ2-5; D: TRBD2; V: TRBV12-3/TRBV12-4; DNA: TGTGCCAGCAGTTTAAGGACTAGCGGGGGTTCGGGGACCCAGTACTTC; CDR3: CASSLRTSGGSGTQYF
size: .; J: TRBJ1-1; D: TRBD1; V: TRBV20-1; DNA: TGCAGTGCTAGTTCAAGGGGACAGGGAAACACTGAAGCTTTCTTT; CDR3: CSASSRGQGNTEAFF
size: many; J: TRBJ1-5; D: TRBD1; V: TRBV7-9; DNA: TGTGCCAGCAGCTCAGATGACAGGGGGAGCAATCAGCCCCAGCATTTT; CDR3: CASSSDDRGSNQPQHF
size: many; J: TRBJ2-2; D: .; V: TRBV15; DNA: TGTGCCACCAGCAGCGGGAGAGACACCGGGGAGCTGTTTTTT; CDR3: CATSSGRDTGELFF
size: .; J: TRBJ1-1; D: .; V: TRBV29-1; DNA: TGCAGCGTTGCCGACGCCTGGGACACTGAAGCTTTCTTT; CDR3: CSVADAWDTEAFF
size: .; J: TRBJ1-2; D: .; V: TRBV7-2; DNA: TGTGCCAGCAGCATCAGATTAAGCAGGGGCCACACCTTC; CDR3: CASSIRLSRGHTF
size: .; J: TRBJ1-2; D: .; V: TRBV10-3; DNA: TGTGCCATCAGTGCTAGGGCCGGGTCCTATGGCTACACCTTC; CDR3: CAISARAGSYGYTF
size: few; J: TRBJ2-5; D: .; V: TRBV7-9; DNA: TGTGCCAGCAGCTCATCCCTACTAGCCACCCTCGAGACCCAGTACTTC; CDR3: CASSSSLLATLETQYF
size: few; J: TRBJ1-6; D: .; V: TRBV7-3; DNA: TGTGCCAGCAGAAGGGACGGAGCGCCAAATTCACCCCTCCACTTT; CDR3: CASRRDGAPNSPLHF
size: many; J: TRBJ1-4; D: .; V: TRBV7-8; DNA: TGTGCCAGCAGCCTCCCGGGACAAGCGGAAGAAAAACTGTTTTTT; CDR3: CASSLPGQAEEKLFF
size: many; J: TRBJ1-1; D: .; V: TRBV2; DNA: TGTGCCAGCAGTCCGAAACGCCTTGGGAACACTGAAGCTTTCTTT; CDR3: CASSPKRLGNTEAFF
size: few; J: TRBJ2-5; D: TRBD1; V: TRBV6-4; DNA: TGTGCCAGCAGAACCAATCCCGGGACAGAGACTCAAGAGACCCAGTACTTC; CDR3: CASRTNPGTETQETQYF
size: .; J: TRBJ1-2; D: TRBD1; V: TRBV4-3; DNA: TGCGCCAGCGCGGACAGGGACTATGGCTACACCTTC; CDR3: CASADRDYGYTF
size: .; J: TRBJ2-2; D: .; V: TRBV20-1; DNA: TGCAGTGCGTTCCGCCGGGAGCTGTTTTTT; CDR3: CSAFRRELFF
size: few; J: TRBJ1-4; D: TRBD1; V: TRBV4-1; DNA: TGCGCCAGCAGCCATGAGGCGACGGACAGGGACCAAGGAATTGAAAAACTGTTTTTT; CDR3: CASSHEATDRDQGIEKLFF
size: many; J: TRBJ2-6; D: .; V: TRBV5-5; DNA: TGTGCCAGCAGCTTGTACAGGGTGGCAGGGGCCAACGTCCTGACTTTC; CDR3: CASSLYRVAGANVLTF
size: .; J: TRBJ2-5; D: .; V: TRBV7-2; DNA: TGTGCCAGCAGAGTTTCGGGGCTGGGAGCAGAGACCCAGTACTTC; CDR3: CASRVSGLGAETQYF
size: many; J: TRBJ1-5; D: TRBD1; V: TRBV4-1; DNA: TGCGCCAGCAGCCCCCCCCCCCGGGACAGGGTAGATCAGCCCCAGCATTTT; CDR3: CASSPPPRDRVDQPQHF
size: .; J: TRBJ1-2; D: TRBD1; V: TRBV24-1; DNA: TGTGCCACCAGTGATTTGTCGGGGGACAGGGGGGTCTATGGCTACACCTTC; CDR3: CATSDLSGDRGVYGYTF
size: .; J: TRBJ2-3; D: .; V: TRBV5-1; DNA: TGCGCCAGCAGCCCCGGGTCCCAGACTAGCACAGATACGCAGTATTTT; CDR3: CASSPGSQTSTDTQYF
size: .; J: TRBJ1-1; D: .; V: TRBV5-1; DNA: TGCGCCAGCAGCTTGGAGGACGCTGAAACTTTCTTT; CDR3: CASSLEDAETFF
size: .; J: TRBJ2-7; D: .; V: TRBV15; DNA: TGTGCCACCAGCTCGCGTTCCGGACGCCCCGGCGAGCAGTACTTC; CDR3: CATSSRSGRPGEQYF
size: many; J: TRBJ2-7; D: .; V: TRBV5-6; DNA: TGTGCCAGCAGCTTGGTCTCCGGAGAGCAGTACTTC; CDR3: CASSLVSGEQYF
size: .; J: TRBJ2-7; D: TRBD1; V: TRBV10-2; DNA: TGCGCCAGCAGTAGACTCGGGACAGGGACCTACGAGCAGTACTTC; CDR3: CASSRLGTGTYEQYF
size: .; J: TRBJ1-3; D: .; V: TRBV20-1; DNA: TGCAGTGCTAGAGATACCAGAGCCTATGGCTACACCATATATTTT; CDR3: CSARDTRAYGYTIYF
size: many; J: TRBJ1-2; D: .; V: TRBV7-2; DNA: TGTGCCAGCAGCTTATATCCAGGAGGTCACTATGGCTACACCTTC; CDR3: CASSLYPGGHYGYTF
size: .; J: TRBJ1-2; D: .; V: TRBV2; DNA: TGTGCCAGCAGTGCTCCAGGGGTAGGCTACACCTTC; CDR3: CASSAPGVGYTF
size: .; J: TRBJ1-1; D: .; V: TRBV9; DNA: TGTGCCAGCAGCCCCCCACAGGGCATTGAAGCTTTCTTT; CDR3: CASSPPQGIEAFF
size: .; J: TRBJ1-1; D: .; V: TRBV12-3/TRBV12-4; DNA: TGTGCCAGCAGCAATACAGAGTTTATGAACACTGAAGCTTTCTTT; CDR3: CASSNTEFMNTEAFF
size: .; J: TRBJ1-1; D: .; V: TRBV5-1; DNA: TGCGCCAGCAGCCGGGGGAGGGCGGGCACTGAAGCTTTCTTT; CDR3: CASSRGRAGTEAFF
size: many; J: TRBJ1-1; D: TRBD1; V: TRBV29-1; DNA: TGCACCGTCAGGACAGGGACGAACACTGAAGCTTTCTTT; CDR3: CTVRTGTNTEAFF
size: .; J: TRBJ1-5; D: TRBD1; V: TRBV2; DNA: TGTGCCAGCAGGAGGAACAGGGGGCTAAGCAATCAGCCCCAGCATTTT; CDR3: CASRRNRGLSNQPQHF
size: many; J: TRBJ1-5; D: .; V: TRBV20-1; DNA: TGCAGTGCTACCGACAATACAGGGAATCAGCCCCAGCATTTT; CDR3: CSATDNTGNQPQHF
size: once; J: TRBJ2-6; D: .; V: TRBV7-3; DNA: TGTGCCAGCGGTATAGGTTGGGGGCCCTACTCTGGGGCCAACGTCCTGACTTTC; CDR3: CASGIGWGPYSGANVLTF
size: few; J: TRBJ1-1; D: .; V: TRBV29-1; DNA: TGCAGCGTTGGAGGGGGACACTTGAACACTGAAGCTTTCTTT; CDR3: CSVGGGHLNTEAFF
size: .; J: TRBJ1-6; D: .; V: TRBV30; DNA: TGTGCCTGGACCGTGTTGACCGGGGGTAATTCACCCCTCCACTTT; CDR3: CAWTVLTGGNSPLHF